The sequence of this TCR beta chain was determined in a study of PD-L1 blockade in urothelial cancer (dated by TCRdb to the late 2010s). Study-level background: Every patient began therapy around 2014 and was given atezolizumab 1,200 mg intravenously every 3 weeks. Blood samples gave median yields of around 140,000 T cells and 82,636 unique TCRs, along with a median clonality of around 0.08. Blood samples were analyzed at two time points: 3 weeks after treatment start (second dose) and 6 weeks after treatment start. Durable clinical benefit was defined as progression-free survival longer than 6 months, and TCR features were also tested against progression-free and overall survival. Durable clinical benefit was achieved by nine patients but not by the remaining 20. TCR sequencing covered pretreatment tumor samples and matched, serially collected peripheral blood taken before and after atezolizumab treatment. About 90% of the roughly 30 patients were identified as males with urothelial cancer of bladder origin, and a prior smoking history was reported by 18 of 29 patients. Some 30 patients had pretreatment blood TCR-seq, 24 had at least one posttreatment blood collection, and 24 had tumor TCR-seq. In the same patients, pretreatment tumors underwent whole exome sequencing and RNA sequencing in addition to TCR sequencing. Somatic, immune and clinical correlates of response to PD-L1 blockade with atezolizumab in urothelial cancer were the focus of an exploratory multi-omic analysis. An ECOG performance status of 0 or 1 was recorded for the patients, and 0 to 3 prior chemotherapy regimens had been received by the patients.

The cohort comprised 30 or so patients with locally advanced or metastatic urothelial carcinoma treated at Memorial Sloan Kettering on a trial protocol. Peripheral blood mononuclear cells were collected pretreatment and during treatment, with between 1 and 8 total time points per patient. The Qiagen DNeasy Blood extraction kit was used to purify genomic DNA from total PBMCs and from tumor samples. PBMCs were collected pretreatment and during treatment and were isolated and stored as previously described. Broader findings and caveats from the paper: Because of the small sample size (n ≈ 30) and the many exploratory analyses performed, the results are intended to be regarded as hypothesis-generating. Among patients with durable benefit, tumor-associated TCR clones showed greater expansion in peripheral blood 3 weeks after treatment started (n ≈ 20, p = 0.022). Improved progression-free and overall survival was associated with having pretreatment peripheral blood TCR clonality below the median.

To note about this clone: No cognate antigen has been identified for it. No base quality values were provided; no much bigger clone lies one nucleotide off.

The CDR3 sequence holds 14 residues, the cysteine and phenylalanine included. Of all the DNA, just the CDR3 is kept, 42 bases in frame from base 1. V loses 5 bases, J loses 8 bases, and the germline ends lie 18 bases apart. The CDR1 and CDR2 encoded by the germline V gene are MNHEY and SVGAGI. Each PCR received spiked-in synthetic TCR analog templates so that absolute template abundance could be estimated from read counts. The immunoSEQ assay was used to amplify TCRbeta CDR3 regions from genomic DNA with bias-controlled V and J gene primers. Sequencing of rearranged TCRbeta segments was performed at approximately 20X coverage. As for how the authors treated the data: Clustering was used to correct sequencing errors, and CDR3s were annotated against IMGT to assign V, D and J genes. Out-of-frame and stop-codon sequences were excluded, and only productive TCRbeta rearrangements were used in downstream analyses. To compute clonality, Shannon entropy was normalized by the log of the number of unique productive sequences and then subtracted from one. Fisher's exact test with Benjamini-Hochberg correction, at a threshold of adjusted p below 0.01, was used to find clones that differed between time points or between blood and tumor. TCRdb's version of the immuneACCESS table is confined to in-frame rearrangements and falls short of the full clone set. An unresolved V gene accounts for under half of the shortfall where checked; the remainder is of unknown origin. V and J calls and clone size are given by that table; D and trimming were obtained from the DNA. Counted in this sample were tens of thousands of clones; roughly 80% of them appeared once. The ten most abundant clones make up 3% to 4% of the sample.

The origin of this receptor is a man between 70 and 80 years old with urothelial cancer. The chain is assembled from TRBV6-5 and TRBJ1-2; the D gene is possibly TRBD1, with 5 bases matching. The sequencing here drew on PBMCs, taken around atezolizumab (anti-PD-L1) treatment. The DNA sequence is TGTGCCAGCAGTCCTAAACCGGGACTAGGGGGCTACACCTTC. Its coded protein is CASSPKPGLGGYTF.